This T cell receptor beta chain appears in the sequencing data of a study of blood T cell repertoires in COVID-19. About the study: Nucleic acid was either cDNA or gDNA, and it came from T cells, B-cell-depleted T cells, or PBMCs.

This table comes from immunoSEQ multiplex PCR, and its TCRdb copy is limited to in-frame clones, with some not included. The sample holds some 120,000 clones; over 65% are singletons and the top ten take under 0.95%. The sequenced material came from peripheral blood. This sequence originates from a human donor with acute or convalescent COVID-19. The donor label of this sample is uncertain.

CDR3 sequence: CASGTGGHEQFF. DNA for the CDR3: TGTGCCAGCGGGACTGGGGGTCATGAGCAGTTCTTC. The chain combines TRBV13 with TRBJ2-1, with D possibly matching TRBD2 (6 bases). Germline V gene data show CDR1 as PRHDT and CDR2 as FYEKMQ (reference sequence). The germline V and J ends were trimmed by 8 bases and 8 bases, with 13 bases remaining between them. This CDR3 contains 12 residues.